This is a list of T cell receptor beta chains from one sample in a study of regulatory T cells in long-lasting Graves disease. MiXCR was run by TCRdb on the multiplex PCR reads, yielding one entry per CDR3 protein. The repertoire consists of 310,000 or so distinct CDR3 sequences, with 20% to 25% occurring once and the leading ten covering more than 50%. Sequencing was performed on peripheral blood mononuclear cells (PBMCs), taken when the disease was refractory, from a patient treated with antithyroid drugs. These receptors were obtained from a female donor with Graves disease. The CDR3 runs from the conserved cysteine through the conserved F or W. A D gene is named only where the DNA matches it firmly. Clone size, where shown, is once, few, many, or a class for clones that have expanded.

size | D | J | V | DNA | CDR3
. | TRBD2 | TRBJ2-5 | TRBV12-3/TRBV12-4 | TGTGCCATCAGCTCACCCCCACCCGGACTAGCGGGAGGGCAAGAGACCCAGTACTTC | CAISSPPPGLAGGQETQYF
many | . | TRBJ2-4 | TRBV27 | TGTGCCAGCAGTCCCCGGGAGCTAAAAAACATTCAGTACTTC | CASSPRELKNIQYF
. | . | TRBJ1-1 | TRBV3-1 | TGTGCCAGCAGCCAAGGCGAGGGGATTGACGCTTTCTTT | CASSQGEGIDAFF
many | TRBD2 | TRBJ2-1 | TRBV6-1 | TGTGCCAGCAGTGAAGCTAGGCTAGCGGGAGCGCTCTCCTACAATGAGCAGTTCTTC | CASSEARLAGALSYNEQFF
few | . | TRBJ1-2 | TRBV3-1 | TGTGCCAGCAGCCAAGAGGGGGGGAACTATGGCTACACCTTC | CASSQEGGNYGYTF
many | TRBD2 | TRBJ2-5 | TRBV6-1 | TGTGCCAGCAGCCTAGGACTAGCGGGAGTAGTGACCCAGTACTTC | CASSLGLAGVVTQYF
. | . | TRBJ1-4 | TRBV5-5 | TGTGCCAGCAGCCCTGAGGGAGAAACTAATGAAAAACTGTTTTTT | CASSPEGETNEKLFF
many | . | TRBJ1-1 | TRBV7-2 | TGTGCCAGCAGCTTTACCTGGACCCGCACCACGAACACTGAAGCTTTCTTT | CASSFTWTRTTNTEAFF
. | . | TRBJ2-2 | TRBV24-1 | TGTGCCACCAGTGATTTTGGCGTCGGGGAGCTGTTTTTT | CATSDFGVGELFF
. | . | TRBJ2-2 | TRBV9 | TGTGCCAGCAGCGCACAAGCCCCAGGGAACACCGGGGAGCTGTTTTTT | CASSAQAPGNTGELFF
many | . | TRBJ2-4 | TRBV7-8 | TGTGCCAGCAGAGGTGGGGGAGCCAAAAACATTCAGTACTTC | CASRGGGAKNIQYF
. | TRBD2 | TRBJ2-5 | TRBV29-1 | TGCAGCGTTGAAAGCGTATTAGCGGGAGGCCCCCAAGAGACCCAGTACTTC | CSVESVLAGGPQETQYF
many | . | TRBJ2-6 | TRBV28 | TGTGCCAGCAGCACCTCAATACTACAGGGAAAGTCTGGGGCCAACGTCCTGACTTTC | CASSTSILQGKSGANVLTF
. | . | TRBJ2-2 | TRBV7-6 | TGTGCCTGCAGCTTAACTCGAAACACCGGGGAGCTGTTTTTT | CACSLTRNTGELFF
few | . | TRBJ1-1 | TRBV29-1 | TGCAGCGTTGTCGGGGCAGGGACCTCGAACACTGAAGCTTTCTTT | CSVVGAGTSNTEAFF
. | . | TRBJ2-3 | TRBV4-2 | TGTGCCAGCAGCCCCCGGGTTCGGGATACGCAGTATTTT | CASSPRVRDTQYF
many | . | TRBJ1-1 | TRBV11-1 | TGTGCCAGCAGCCCGGGCCAGGGTCTTGAAGCTTTCTTT | CASSPGQGLEAFF
many | . | TRBJ2-7 | TRBV3-1 | TGTGCCAGCAGCCAAAGTGCGTACGAGCAGTACTTC | CASSQSAYEQYF
many | TRBD1 | TRBJ2-7 | TRBV12-3/TRBV12-4 | TGTGCCACCCGACAGGGCCACGAGCAGTACTTC | CATRQGHEQYF
many | . | TRBJ2-7 | TRBV28 | TGTGCCAGCAGTCTCCGGGGGACGAGCGAGGGAACCTACGAGCAGTACTTC | CASSLRGTSEGTYEQYF
many | TRBD2 | TRBJ2-7 | TRBV12-3/TRBV12-4 | TGTGCCAGCAGTGGTGGACTAGCGGGAAACTACGAGCAGTACTTC | CASSGGLAGNYEQYF
many | TRBD1 | TRBJ2-1 | TRBV19 | TGTGCCAGTAGTATTCAGGGGGACTACAATGAGCAGTTCTTC | CASSIQGDYNEQFF
many | . | TRBJ2-7 | TRBV7-2 | TGTGCCAGCAGCCCCGCCTACGAGCAGTACTTC | CASSPAYEQYF
few | . | TRBJ2-7 | TRBV6-2/TRBV6-3 | TGTGCCAGCTACAGGGGCGGGGACCTCTACGAGCAGTACTTC | CASYRGGDLYEQYF
many | TRBD1 | TRBJ2-7 | TRBV6-1 | TGTGCCAGCAGCCGGGACAGGGGACACGAGCAGTACTTC | CASSRDRGHEQYF
many | TRBD1 | TRBJ2-5 | TRBV2 | TGTGCCAGCAGAGGGACAGGAGGGGAGACCCAGTACTTC | CASRGTGGETQYF
many | . | TRBJ2-5 | TRBV20-1 | TGCAGTGCTATTCATGAGACCCAGTACTTC | CSAIHETQYF
. | TRBD2 | TRBJ2-7 | TRBV6-1 | TGTGCCAGCAGTCCTAGACTAGCGAGCTCCTACGAGCAGTACTTC | CASSPRLASSYEQYF